The clone carrying this T cell receptor (beta chain) has a handful of counts. Its specificity is unknown. One entry per CDR3 protein, called by TCRdb with MiXCR from the 5' RACE reads. Seen here are a few hundred thousand distinct CDR3 sequences, roughly 4% observed once, and the top ten hold about 26%. The sample originates from a study of T cells after yellow fever vaccination. Study-level findings and limits: One caveat is that FACS-sorted repertoires could contain abundant clonotypes contaminating from the bulk population. Overlap between CD4 and CD8 compartments was detected for a small share of clonotypes. Peaking on day 5 versus 15, the secondary response was faster but weaker. Post-booster repertoires contained most primary-vaccination clones again (roughly 96% CD4, approximately 86% CD8).

Germline CDR1 reads SGHTA; CDR2 reads FQGNSA. The CDR3 sequence is 12 residues long. V was clipped by 5 bases and J by 11 bases, with 15 bases between them. This receptor was taken from a young man who received the YFV17D yellow fever vaccine. The material sequenced was PBMCs, taken 5 days after the yellow fever booster vaccination. The chain joins TRBV7-2 to TRBJ1-1; D unclear. CDR3 bases: TGTGCCAGCAGCCCACAGCGGAATGGGGCTTTCTTT. It codes for CASSPQRNGAFF.